This T cell receptor beta chain comes out of a study of cytomegalovirus exposure and HLA in healthy donors (dated by TCRdb to the late 2010s). Looking at the study overall: According to an earlier analysis of 550 to 750 of the donors, about 190 million T cells yielded approximately 120 million unique TCR beta sequences and 276 Gb of sequence data. HLA typing covered class I and class II loci at four-digit resolution. About 5 DR-DQ haplotypes were handled as single units for association and clustering, since linkage in the cohort was strong. Donor age, sex, ethnicity and CMV serostatus were compiled together with the repertoire data. To study patterns of TCR occurrence, a later analysis re-analyzed previously published TCR beta repertoires from around 670 donors and added high-resolution HLA genotyping. An earlier analysis of approximately 500 of the donors applied high-throughput TCR beta sequencing to assess whether each TCR beta V gene segment acted as functional or pseudogenic. The study aimed to test whether signatures of past pathogen exposure could be identified by cataloging public T cell receptors. Rather than using new phenotypic data, the later analysis identified candidate immune exposures from TCR beta sequences and from how often those sequences occurred across donors. Every discovery cohort repertoire had been produced on one sequencing platform. An early release covering roughly 580 HLA-typed donors comprised approximately 290 gigabases of sequencing data and tens of millions of unique TCR sequences. A later genetic analysis took genome-wide SNP genotypes for about 65% of the roughly 670 donors and used that subset as a discovery cohort. Using immunosequencing, the study profiled T cell repertoires from around 670 subjects and related those repertoires to cytomegalovirus serostatus. Of the approximately 400 genotyped donors, 65% to 90% fell in the genetic ancestry cluster associated with self-reported Caucasian donors. In addition to the first cohort of 666 subjects, a separate validation cohort of approximately 130 different subjects was used. Typing coverage varied by locus: about 620-630 donors for A, B, C, DRB1 and DQB1; approximately 520 for DQA1; approximately 610 for DPA1; 400 to 480 for DPB1. The study combined high-throughput TCR immunosequencing, statistical association of individual TCRs with disease status, and machine learning to predict cytomegalovirus infection status. Among 300 to 500 genotyped donors of the cohort, an average of approximately 240,000 unique TCR beta nucleotide sequences was sequenced per donor, of which 15% to 20% were non-productive. General conclusions and limits of the study: According to a later analysis, most CMV-associated TCR beta chains appeared to be HLA-restricted, and the HLA associations seemed to be driven largely by CMV exposure. Around 16 rarely observed V segments, including chromosome 9 orphons, were excluded from the earlier analysis of approximately 500 of the donors because counts were too low. Sequencing depth was assumed to be roughly uniform across donors in the presence/absence analyses, though that assumption may not hold. In an earlier analysis of over 550 of the donors, most TCR beta V segments were observed in productive rearrangements about 90% or about 30% of the time, broadly matching IMGT annotations. Cytomegalovirus status was reported to be diagnosed by the classifier with high specificity and sensitivity in both the original and validation cohorts. A later analysis reported that several top co-occurrence clusters appeared linked to parvovirus B19, influenza, CMV and Epstein-Barr virus. Compared with equally common non-associated chains, HLA-associated TCR beta chains in a later analysis were more clonally expanded and had lower generation probabilities. A further reported finding was that TCR beta sequences accurately predicted the HLA-A and HLA-B alleles for most subjects in the first cohort. Correlated functional status among segregating V segments might reflect linkage disequilibrium, but an unknown experimental factor could not be ruled out. In vitro tests confirmed that a few of the cytomegalovirus-associated TCR beta chains recognize cytomegalovirus antigens. In this cohort, only TCR beta chains were sequenced, and detectable features were limited by the absence of alpha or paired-chain data. Because HLA typing was missing for some donors at each locus, association tests included only the typed subset. According to the authors, the approach could potentially be generalized to other disease states and immunological phenotypes. Most TCR sequences were seen in very few donors, while some public TCRs were found in many individuals. A later analysis associated roughly 17,000 TCR beta sequences with specific HLA alleles at a false discovery rate of 0.05. The sequencing pipeline was judged likely to have produced a cluster of highly shared sequence variants as a technical artifact. Assigning TCR associations to individual alleles was difficult when HLA alleles, especially DR and DQ, strongly co-occurred. In a later analysis, the rate of TCR association differed among HLA loci, with DRB1 alleles having the most associated TCRs and HLA-C alleles having the fewest. The 87-base-pair reads could not distinguish some IMGT-functional V segments, including TRBV6-2 and TRBV6-3, so those segments were excluded. A later genetic analysis reported fewer N-insertions in productive TCRs among donors in an Asian-associated ancestry cluster than the 666-donor mean. A total of fewer than 200 TCR beta chains were listed by the study as associated with cytomegalovirus. Immune exposure information for the cohort was limited to CMV serostatus. In a later genetic analysis, a missense DCLRE1C variant was associated with V-gene and J-gene trimming of TCR beta chains, and the association was replicated in an independent cohort.

From the germline V gene, CDR1 is ENHRY and CDR2 is SYGVKD. The CDR3 goes from the cysteine to the phenylalanine over 14 residues. Of the read, only the CDR3 DNA is kept; its 42 bases are in frame from base 1. V gives up 6 bases and J gives up 1 base, and the segment between their germline ends measures 9 bases. The cohort consisted of approximately 670 healthy bone marrow donors. At the time of sampling, every cohort member was nominally healthy, though immune exposures that went unrecorded were likely present. The donor tested CMV seropositive and was one of the 289 seropositive cohort members. Each donor provided a peripheral blood sample, and peripheral blood mononuclear cells were used for TCR beta sequencing. Genomic DNA was extracted from the blood cell samples with the Qiagen DNeasy Blood Extraction Kit. About this clone: There is no known antigen for this receptor. Base-call qualities are not available, and no considerably larger clone is one nucleotide away.

Receptor amplification or capture employed the immunoSEQ multiplex PCR assay. A mixture of 60 forward primers for TCR Vbeta segments and 13 reverse primers for TCR Jbeta segments was used in the multiplex PCR. The CDR3 region of rearranged TCR beta genes was amplified from genomic DNA by a multiplex PCR assay. The amplified TCR beta libraries were sequenced on the Illumina HiSeq System as 87-base-pair reads. Regarding the original processing steps: Across the roughly 600 repertoires, a later analysis counted tens of millions of unique TCR beta chains, 9.5 million to 12 million of which were shared by at least two donors. To remove PCR and sequencing errors, raw reads were error-corrected and collapsed into unique sequences using a nearest-neighbor algorithm that merged closely related sequences. To assign V, D and J gene segments, CDR3 sequences were aligned to IMGT reference sequences. Each retained sequence needed at least a six-nucleotide match to both a V gene segment and a J gene segment. A rearrangement was called productive if the CDR3 had no stop codons and remained in frame with V and J, and every other rearrangement was called non-productive. Following IMGT convention, CDR3 was defined as the stretch from the second conserved V-encoded cysteine to the conserved J-encoded phenylalanine. In an earlier analysis of around 570 of the donors, sequences lacking an unambiguous match to a single V gene segment were excluded. An earlier analysis of a few hundred of the donors called V segments functional above 56.7% productive rearrangements and segregating when the between-donor standard deviation exceeded 5%. To diagnose cytomegalovirus status from the catalog of TCR beta chain sequences, a statistical classification framework was built. In a later analysis, V and J genes were assigned by comparing TCR nucleotide sequences against IMGT/GENE-DB human TR gene sequences. A later analysis assigned CDR3 sequences and most-parsimonious VDJ recombination scenarios with the TCRdist pipeline. In a later analysis, every TCR beta chain was defined by the combination of its CDR3 amino acid sequence and its V-gene family, and reads without a unique V-gene family were dropped. To address suspected cross-contamination and a sequencing artifact, a later analysis removed a few hundred highly shared, low-generation-probability nucleotide sequences. In a later analysis, a clonal expansion index for each public chain was calculated from normalized within-repertoire ranks of inferred template counts. Generation probabilities in a later analysis came from a VDJ recombination model fitted to out-of-frame rearrangements, and those results were checked against IGoR. Hypergeometric tests were used in a later analysis to score TCR-TCR, TCR-HLA and TCR-CMV co-occurrence, with a repertoire-size bias correction applied to the TCR pairs. False discovery rates were estimated in a later analysis by permuting HLA or CMV assignments 20 times. In a later analysis, co-occurring TCRs were grouped with DBSCAN, and TCRdist sequence similarity was added when clustering was performed within HLA-allele-positive subsets. Co-occurrence clustering excluded repertoires with fewer than 30,000 or more than 120,000 public chains, plus five with anomalous nucleotide sharing. Entries here come from immuneACCESS through TCRdb and include only in-frame sequences with V and J called. Some clones fail to appear in such tables; in the studies checked, an unresolved V gene covers under half of the shortfall, and the cause of the remainder is unknown. That table supplies the V and J calls and clone size; D and trimming were determined from the DNA. Within this sample are 88,000 or so clones, with approximately 62% of them counted one time only. The ten largest clones represent 4% to 4.5% of the sample.

This sequence originates from a male donor in good health and CMV-seropositive. The chain couples TRBV10-3 to TRBJ2-2; a weak D assignment points to TRBD2 (5 bases agree). Sequencing was carried out using PBMCs. The DNA sequence is given as TGTGCCATCAGGGACTTCCAGAACACCGGGGAGCTGTTTTTT. This encodes CAIRDFQNTGELFF.